This entry lists 14 T cell receptor beta chains sequenced from one sample in a study of blood T cell repertoires in COVID-19. Sequencing used immunoSEQ multiplex PCR; TCRdb keeps in-frame clones, though not all of them. The repertoire consists of a few hundred thousand clones, with 70% to 90% occurring once and the leading ten covering 11%. Material: peripheral blood. These receptors were collected from a woman in her sixties or seventies with acute or convalescent COVID-19.

The rearrangement joins TRBV29-1 to TRBJ1-1, with TRBD1 identical over 11 bases. The CDR3 covers 12 residues. In germline, CDR1 is SQVTM, CDR2 ANQGSEA. With V trimmed by 7 bases and J by 3 bases, 1 base remained unmatched. The CDR3, as DNA: TGCAGCGCGGGACAGGGGGACACTGAAGCTTTCTTT. This translates into CSAGQGDTEAFF.

This chain joins TRBV7-8 and TRBJ2-7; perhaps TRBD2 as D (6 bases). Germline CDR1 SGHVS, CDR2 FQNEAQ. The CDR3 loop spans 18 amino acids. V was shortened by 5 bases and J by 0 bases, with 23 bases between the two germline ends. CDR3 sequence (DNA): TGTGCCAGCAGCCCTAGGCCTTCCGGGACTCCCCGCTCCTACGAGCAGTACTTC. It translates to CASSPRPSGTPRSYEQYF.

The chain has TRBV10-1 and TRBJ1-2, with D perhaps TRBD1 (6 bases). This CDR3 is 13 amino acids long. V lost 4 bases to trimming and J lost 4 bases, with 10 bases between them. Germline-derived CDR1 and CDR2 are WNHNN and SYGVQD (reference sequence). CDR3 DNA sequence: TGCGCCAGCAGTGCGACAGGCCGCTATGGCTACACCTTC. Encoded protein: CASSATGRYGYTF.

This clone was picked up a small number of times. The chain joins TRBV6-6 to TRBJ2-2; tentatively, D is TRBD1 (5 bases). The CDR3 covers 13 residues. Trimming left V 8 bases short and J 0 bases short, with 7 bases between. Per the germline V gene, CDR1 is MNHNY and CDR2 is SVGAGI (reference sequence). This CDR3 reads CASEDTNTGELFF. The DNA of the CDR3 is TGTGCCAGCGAGGACACGAACACCGGGGAGCTGTTTTTT.

The chain uses TRBV6-2 or TRBV6-3 and TRBJ1-4, with 9 bases lining up with TRBD1. This CDR3 has 19 amino acids. With V trimmed by 0 bases and J by 5 bases, 13 bases remained unmatched. Germline V gene lookup returns CDR1 MNHEY and CDR2 SVGEGT. CDR3 DNA sequence: TGTGCCAGCAGTTACTCTTATCAGGACGACAGGGGGGCCAATGAAAAACTGTTTTTT. The encoded protein is CASSYSYQDDRGANEKLFF.

The chain employs TRBV5-5 and TRBJ2-1, with 10 bases lining up with TRBD2. J lost 4 bases, V lost 3 bases, and 7 bases had no gene match. The CDR3 is 16 residues long. CDR1 is SGHKS and CDR2 is YYEKEE in the germline V gene (reference sequence). CDR3 protein: CASSWELAGAYNEQFF. DNA of the CDR3: TGTGCCAGCAGCTGGGAGCTAGCGGGGGCATACAATGAGCAGTTCTTC.

J is TRBJ2-5 and V is TRBV7-6; 8 bases line up with TRBD2. The CDR3 runs to 15 residues. J was trimmed by 5 bases and V by 5 bases; bases with no gene match: 10. CDR1 and CDR2 (germline): SGHVS, FNYEAQ. The CDR3 loop reads CASSPRGARVETQYF. The CDR3 nucleotides read TGTGCCAGCAGCCCGCGGGGGGCTAGGGTGGAGACCCAGTACTTC.

V is TRBV10-1 and J is TRBJ2-3, with 12 bases lining up with TRBD1. The V and J ends lost 4 bases and 2 bases, in that order; junction bases with no gene match: 4. CDR1 and CDR2 (germline): WNHNN, SYGVQD (reference sequence). The length of the CDR3 is 16 residues. This chain's CDR3 is CASSAGTGGFTDTQYF. As DNA, the CDR3 is TGCGCCAGCAGTGCCGGGACAGGGGGCTTCACAGATACGCAGTATTTT.

J is TRBJ2-2 and V is TRBV19, with 13 bases that match TRBD2. Germline CDR1 LNHDA, CDR2 SQIVND (reference sequence). The CDR3 length is 19 residues. V shed 3 bases and J 0 bases; nucleotides not matched to a gene: 7. CDR3 in amino acids: CASSITGTSGVANTGELFF. CDR3 coding DNA: TGTGCCAGTAGTATTACGGGGACTAGCGGGGTCGCGAACACCGGGGAGCTGTTTTTT.

The chain has TRBV7-2 and TRBJ1-2, with a weak D call TRBD1 (5 bases). The CDR3 extends over 11 amino acids. Germline assignment: CDR1 SGHTA and CDR2 FQGNSA. Trimming took off 10 bases at V and 5 bases at J, with 11 bases between the two ends. The CDR3 is CATWGRYGYTF. The CDR3 nucleotides read TGTGCCACCTGGGGCAGGTATGGCTACACCTTC.

V usage is TRBV2 and J usage is TRBJ2-1; TRBD2 might be the D (5 bases). The length of the CDR3 is 16 residues. Trimming stripped 6 bases from V and 0 bases from J, with 15 bases between. In germline, CDR1 is SNHLY, CDR2 FYNNEI. CDR3 coding DNA: TGTGCCAGCAGCGGACGGACGGGAAGCTCCTACAATGAGCAGTTCTTC. This sequence encodes CASSGRTGSSYNEQFF.

The V gene is TRBV9, the J gene TRBJ2-7; weak D call: TRBD1 (6 bases). V lost 4 bases to trimming and J lost 6 bases, with 17 bases between them. This CDR3 contains 14 residues. CDR1 and CDR2 from the germline V gene are SGDLS and YYNGEE. CDR3 nucleotides: TGTGCCAGCAGCCCACAGGTGGGGGACACCGAGCAGTACTTC. Amino acids: CASSPQVGDTEQYF.

This clone occurred once. Other DNA sequences in the same sample also yield this CDR3. V usage is TRBV18 and J usage is TRBJ1-1; D uncertain. This CDR3 comprises 13 residues. Trimming took 6 bases from V and 1 from J, leaving 9 bases between them. Germline loops: CDR1 KGHSH, CDR2 LQKENI. The chain's CDR3 is CASSPRQNTEAFF. DNA of the CDR3: TGTGCCAGCTCGCCTCGACAGAACACTGAAGCTTTCTTT.

V usage is TRBV14 and J usage is TRBJ1-1, with 9 bases aligning to TRBD1. V was clipped by 4 bases and J by 5 bases; unmatched bases: 5. Germline CDR1 reads SGHDN; CDR2 reads FVKESK. This CDR3 region has 14 residues. CDR3 in amino acids: CASSPRDRETEAFF. DNA for the CDR3: TGTGCCAGCAGCCCCCGGGACAGGGAGACTGAAGCTTTCTTT.